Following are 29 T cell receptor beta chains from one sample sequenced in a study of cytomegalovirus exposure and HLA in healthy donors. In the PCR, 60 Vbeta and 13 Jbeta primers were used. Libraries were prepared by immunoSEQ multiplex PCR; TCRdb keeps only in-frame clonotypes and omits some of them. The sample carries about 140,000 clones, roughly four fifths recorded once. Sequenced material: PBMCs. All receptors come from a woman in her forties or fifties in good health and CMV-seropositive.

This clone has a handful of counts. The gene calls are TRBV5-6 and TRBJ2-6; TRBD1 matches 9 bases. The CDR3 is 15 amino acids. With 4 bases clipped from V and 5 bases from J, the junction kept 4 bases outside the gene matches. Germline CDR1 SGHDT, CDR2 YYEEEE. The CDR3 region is CASSLQGARANVLTF. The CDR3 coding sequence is TGTGCCAGCAGCCTACAGGGGGCTAGGGCCAACGTCCTGACTTTC.

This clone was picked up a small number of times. The CDR3: CASSSTGSGYGYTF. The DNA of the CDR3 is TGTGCCAGCAGTTCGACAGGAAGTGGCTATGGCTACACCTTC. The chain carries TRBV5-4 and TRBJ1-2; tentative D call: TRBD1 (6 bases). The V end lost 5 bases, the J end lost 4 bases, and 15 bases lay between the germline ends. The CDR3 is 14 residues long. The germline V gene has CDR1 SGHNT and CDR2 YYREEE (reference sequence).

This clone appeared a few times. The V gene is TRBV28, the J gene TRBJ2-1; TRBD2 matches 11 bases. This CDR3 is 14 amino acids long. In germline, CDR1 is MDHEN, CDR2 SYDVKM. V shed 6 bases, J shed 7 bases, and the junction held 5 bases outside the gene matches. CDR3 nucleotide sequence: TGTGCCAGCAGCCTAGCGGGGGGTGGTAATGAGCAGTTCTTC. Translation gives CASSLAGGGNEQFF.

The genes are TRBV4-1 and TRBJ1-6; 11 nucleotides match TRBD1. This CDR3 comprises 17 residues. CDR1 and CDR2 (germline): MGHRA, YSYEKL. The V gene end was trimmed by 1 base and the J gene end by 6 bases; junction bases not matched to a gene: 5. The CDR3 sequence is CASSQGIGTGGNSPLHF. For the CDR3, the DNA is TGCGCCAGCAGCCAAGGGATTGGGACAGGGGGTAATTCACCCCTCCACTTT.

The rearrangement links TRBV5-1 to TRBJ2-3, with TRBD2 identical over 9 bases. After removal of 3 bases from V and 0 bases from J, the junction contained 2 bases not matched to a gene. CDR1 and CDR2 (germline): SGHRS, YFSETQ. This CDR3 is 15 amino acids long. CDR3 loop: CASSWTSASTDTQYF. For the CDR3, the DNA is TGCGCCAGCAGCTGGACTAGCGCCAGCACAGATACGCAGTATTTT.

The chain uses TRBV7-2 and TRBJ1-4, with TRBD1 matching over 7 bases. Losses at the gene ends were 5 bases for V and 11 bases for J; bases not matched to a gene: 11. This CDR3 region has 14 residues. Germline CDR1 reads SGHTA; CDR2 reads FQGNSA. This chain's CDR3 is CASSPETGLWKLFF. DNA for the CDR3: TGTGCCAGCAGCCCTGAGACAGGGCTGTGGAAACTGTTTTTT. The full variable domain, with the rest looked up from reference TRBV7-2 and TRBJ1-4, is GAGVSQSPSNKVTEKGKDVELRCDPISGHTALYWYRQSLGQGLEFLIYFQGNSAPDKSGLPSDRFSAERTGGSVSTLTIQRTQQEDSAVYLCASSPETGLWKLFFGSGTQLSVL.

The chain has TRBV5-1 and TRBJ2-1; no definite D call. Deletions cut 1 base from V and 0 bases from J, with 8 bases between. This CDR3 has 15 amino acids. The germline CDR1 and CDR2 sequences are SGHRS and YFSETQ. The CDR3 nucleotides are TGCGCCAGCAGCTTGCGGTTGAGCTCCTACAATGAGCAGTTCTTC. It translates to CASSLRLSSYNEQFF.

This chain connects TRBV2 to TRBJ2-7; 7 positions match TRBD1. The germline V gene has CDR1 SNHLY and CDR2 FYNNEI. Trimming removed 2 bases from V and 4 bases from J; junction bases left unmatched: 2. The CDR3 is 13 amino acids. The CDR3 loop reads CASSETGVYEQYF. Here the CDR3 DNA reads TGTGCCAGCAGTGAAACAGGGGTGTACGAGCAGTACTTC.

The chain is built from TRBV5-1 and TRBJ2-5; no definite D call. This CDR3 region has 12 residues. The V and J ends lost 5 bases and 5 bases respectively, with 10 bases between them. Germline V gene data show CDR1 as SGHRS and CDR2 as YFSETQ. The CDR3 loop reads CASSGSRETQYF. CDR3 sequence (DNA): TGCGCCAGCAGTGGTTCTAGGGAGACCCAGTACTTC.

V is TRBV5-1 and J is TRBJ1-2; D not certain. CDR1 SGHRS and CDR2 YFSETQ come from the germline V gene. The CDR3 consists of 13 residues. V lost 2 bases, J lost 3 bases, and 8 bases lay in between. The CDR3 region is CASSLGGDYGYTF. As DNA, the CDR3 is TGCGCCAGCAGCTTAGGCGGAGACTATGGCTACACCTTC.

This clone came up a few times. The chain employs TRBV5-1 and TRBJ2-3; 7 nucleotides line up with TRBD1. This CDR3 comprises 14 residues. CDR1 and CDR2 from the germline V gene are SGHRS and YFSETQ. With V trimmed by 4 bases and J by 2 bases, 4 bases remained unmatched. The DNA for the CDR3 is TGCGCCAGCAGCCTGGGACAGATCACAGATACGCAGTATTTT. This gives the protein CASSLGQITDTQYF. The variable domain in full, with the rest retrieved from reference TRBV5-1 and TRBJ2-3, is KAGVTQTPRYLIKTRGQQVTLSCSPISGHRSVSWYQQTPGQGLQFLFEYFSETQRNKGNFPGRFSGRQFSNSRSEMNVSTLELGDSALYLCASSLGQITDTQYFGPGTRLTVL.

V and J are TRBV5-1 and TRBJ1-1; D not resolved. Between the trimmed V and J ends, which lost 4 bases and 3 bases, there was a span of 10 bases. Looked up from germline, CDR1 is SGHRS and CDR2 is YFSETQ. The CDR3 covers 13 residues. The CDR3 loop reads CASSVEMDTEAFF. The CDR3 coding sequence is TGCGCCAGCAGCGTAGAGATGGACACTGAAGCTTTCTTT. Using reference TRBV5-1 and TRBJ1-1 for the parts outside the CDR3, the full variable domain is KAGVTQTPRYLIKTRGQQVTLSCSPISGHRSVSWYQQTPGQGLQFLFEYFSETQRNKGNFPGRFSGRQFSNSRSEMNVSTLELGDSALYLCASSVEMDTEAFFGQGTRLTVV.

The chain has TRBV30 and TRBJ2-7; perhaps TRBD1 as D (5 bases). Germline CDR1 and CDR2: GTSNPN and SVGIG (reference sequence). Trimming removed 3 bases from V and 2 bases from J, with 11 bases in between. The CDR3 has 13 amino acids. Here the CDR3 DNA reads TGTGCCTGGAGCGTGGACATAGCCTACGAGCAGTACTTC. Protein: CAWSVDIAYEQYF.

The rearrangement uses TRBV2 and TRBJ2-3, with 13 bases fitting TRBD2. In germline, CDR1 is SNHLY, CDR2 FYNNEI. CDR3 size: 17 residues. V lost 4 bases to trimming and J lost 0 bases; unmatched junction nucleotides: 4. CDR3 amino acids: CASSVTSGGPSTDTQYF. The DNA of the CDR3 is TGTGCCAGCAGTGTGACTAGCGGGGGGCCGAGCACAGATACGCAGTATTTT.

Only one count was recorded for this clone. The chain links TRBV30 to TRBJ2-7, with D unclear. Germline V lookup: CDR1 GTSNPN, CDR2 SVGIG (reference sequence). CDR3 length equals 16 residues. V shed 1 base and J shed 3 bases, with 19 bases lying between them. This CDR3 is CAWSASPRSFDYEQYF. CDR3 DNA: TGTGCCTGGAGTGCCTCACCCAGGTCCTTCGACTACGAGCAGTACTTC.

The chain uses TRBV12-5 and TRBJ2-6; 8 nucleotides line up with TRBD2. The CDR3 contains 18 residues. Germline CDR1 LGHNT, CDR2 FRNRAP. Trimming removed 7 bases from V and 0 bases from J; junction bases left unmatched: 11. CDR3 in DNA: TGTGCTAGTGCCAAGAGCGGGGGTTGGTTCTCTGGGGCCAACGTCCTGACTTTC. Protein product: CASAKSGGWFSGANVLTF.

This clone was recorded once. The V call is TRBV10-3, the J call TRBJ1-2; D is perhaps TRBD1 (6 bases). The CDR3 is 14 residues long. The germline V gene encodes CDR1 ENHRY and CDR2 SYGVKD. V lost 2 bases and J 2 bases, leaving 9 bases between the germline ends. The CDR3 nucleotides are TGTGCCATCAGTGAGACCGACAGGAACTATGGCTACACCTTC. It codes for CAISETDRNYGYTF.

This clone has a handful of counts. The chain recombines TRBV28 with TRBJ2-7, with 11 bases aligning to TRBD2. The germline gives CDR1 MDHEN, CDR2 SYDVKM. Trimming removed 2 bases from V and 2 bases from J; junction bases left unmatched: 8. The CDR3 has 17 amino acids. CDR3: CASSLVPSGGFPYEQYF. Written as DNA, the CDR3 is TGTGCCAGCAGTTTAGTCCCTAGCGGGGGGTTTCCCTACGAGCAGTACTTC.

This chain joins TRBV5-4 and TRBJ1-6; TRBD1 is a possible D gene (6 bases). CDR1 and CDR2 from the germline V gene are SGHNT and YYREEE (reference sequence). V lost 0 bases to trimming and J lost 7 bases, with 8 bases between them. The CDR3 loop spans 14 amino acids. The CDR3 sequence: CASSLDRVNSPLHF. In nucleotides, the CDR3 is TGTGCCAGCAGCTTGGACAGGGTAAATTCACCCCTCCACTTT.

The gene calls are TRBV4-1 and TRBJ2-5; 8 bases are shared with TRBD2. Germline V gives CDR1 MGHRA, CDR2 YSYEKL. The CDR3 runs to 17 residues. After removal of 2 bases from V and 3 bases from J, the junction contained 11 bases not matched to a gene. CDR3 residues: CASSQPRGLAGEETQYF. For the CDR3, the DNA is TGCGCCAGCAGCCAACCCCGAGGGCTAGCGGGCGAAGAGACCCAGTACTTC.

The CDR3 DNA sequence: TGTGCCAGCTCACGGGACAGGGTGGAAGGCACAGATACGCAGTATTTT. Translating gives CASSRDRVEGTDTQYF. The V call is TRBV18, the J call TRBJ2-3, with 9 bases identical to TRBD1. This CDR3 is 16 amino acids long. Losses at the gene ends were 4 bases for V and 1 base for J; bases not matched to a gene: 6. Germline CDR1 and CDR2: KGHSH and LQKENI.

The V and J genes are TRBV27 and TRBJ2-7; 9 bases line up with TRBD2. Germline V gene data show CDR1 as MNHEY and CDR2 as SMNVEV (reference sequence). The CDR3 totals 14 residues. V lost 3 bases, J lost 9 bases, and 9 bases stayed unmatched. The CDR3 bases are TGTGCCAGCAGTTTTCTAGCGGGGAAAAACGGGCAGTACTTC. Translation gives CASSFLAGKNGQYF.

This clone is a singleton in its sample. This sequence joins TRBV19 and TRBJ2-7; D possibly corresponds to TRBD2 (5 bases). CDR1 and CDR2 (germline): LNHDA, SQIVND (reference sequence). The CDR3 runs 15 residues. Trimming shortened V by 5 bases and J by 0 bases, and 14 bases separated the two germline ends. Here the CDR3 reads CASSHHNRDSYEQYF. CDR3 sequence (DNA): TGTGCCAGTAGTCATCACAACCGGGACTCCTACGAGCAGTACTTC.

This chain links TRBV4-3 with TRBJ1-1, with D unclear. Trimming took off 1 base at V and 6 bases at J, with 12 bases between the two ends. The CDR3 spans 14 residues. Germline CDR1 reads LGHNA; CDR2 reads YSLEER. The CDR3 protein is CASSQVLTSPEAFF. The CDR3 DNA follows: TGCGCCAGCAGCCAAGTCCTCACGAGCCCTGAAGCTTTCTTT.

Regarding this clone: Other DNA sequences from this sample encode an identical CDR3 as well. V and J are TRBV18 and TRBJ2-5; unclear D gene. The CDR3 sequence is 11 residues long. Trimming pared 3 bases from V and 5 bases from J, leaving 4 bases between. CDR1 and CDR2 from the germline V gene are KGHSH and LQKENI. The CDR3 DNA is TGTGCCAGCTCACCCGGGGAGACCCAGTACTTC. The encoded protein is CASSPGETQYF.

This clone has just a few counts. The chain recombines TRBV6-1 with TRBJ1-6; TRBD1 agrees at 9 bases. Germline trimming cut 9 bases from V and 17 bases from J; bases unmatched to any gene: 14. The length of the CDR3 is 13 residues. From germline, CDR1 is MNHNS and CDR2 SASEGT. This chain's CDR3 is CASWTGAISAFHF. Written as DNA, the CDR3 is TGTGCCAGTTGGACAGGGGCGATAAGTGCCTTCCACTTT.

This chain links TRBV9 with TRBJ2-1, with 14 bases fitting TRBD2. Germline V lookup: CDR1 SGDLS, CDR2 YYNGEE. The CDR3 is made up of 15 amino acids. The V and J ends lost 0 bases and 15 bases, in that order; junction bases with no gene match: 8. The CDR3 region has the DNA TGTGCCAGCAGCGTAGGACTAGCGGGGGGGCCGGGCGCGTTCTTC. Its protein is CASSVGLAGGPGAFF.

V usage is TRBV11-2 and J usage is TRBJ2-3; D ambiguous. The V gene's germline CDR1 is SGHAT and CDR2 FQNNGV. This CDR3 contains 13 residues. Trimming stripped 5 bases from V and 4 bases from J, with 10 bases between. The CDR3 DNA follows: TGTGCCAGCAGCCCGTTCGTCGCAGATACGCAGTATTTT. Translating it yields CASSPFVADTQYF. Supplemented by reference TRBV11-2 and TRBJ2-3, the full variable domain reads EAGVAQSPRYKIIEKRQSVAFWCNPISGHATLYWYQQILGQGPKLLIQFQNNGVVDDSQLPKDRFSAERLKGVDSTLKIQPAKLEDSAVYLCASSPFVADTQYFGPGTRLTVL.

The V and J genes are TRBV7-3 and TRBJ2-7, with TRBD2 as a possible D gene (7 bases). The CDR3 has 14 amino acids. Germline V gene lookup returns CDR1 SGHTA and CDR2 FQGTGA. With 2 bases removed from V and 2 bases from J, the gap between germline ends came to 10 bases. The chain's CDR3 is CASSLPGGPYEQYF. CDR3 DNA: TGTGCCAGCAGCTTACCCGGGGGGCCCTACGAGCAGTACTTC.